This T cell receptor (beta chain) is drawn from a study of T cells in Graves' hyperthyroidism and ophthalmopathy. Study results and limitations: Ophthalmopathy was identified by the model a median approximately six months ahead of onset.

Germline CDR1 reads ENHRY; CDR2 reads SYGVKD. V was shortened by 6 bases and J by 0 bases, with 6 bases between the two germline ends. There are 13 residues in the CDR3. The table lists this clonotype with many counts. The antigen is unknown. If no ophthalmopathy progression occurred within 18 months, Graves' hyperthyroidism was stable. Authors of the study amplified TCR beta CDR3 regions from RNA transcripts. RT-PCR in the first round (using the HTBI primer set) targeted the TCR CDR3. TCRdb ran MiXCR on the multiplex PCR reads and lists one entry per CDR3 protein. The sample has 450,000 to 700,000 distinct CDR3 sequences, around 42% seen once.

The gene calls are TRBV10-3 and TRBJ1-5, with D unclear. Sequencing input: peripheral blood or thyroid tissue (not recorded which). The source is a woman between 18 and 29 years old with Graves' hyperthyroidism. The CDR3 DNA reads TGTGCCATCAGGGATTATAGCAATCAGCCCCAGCATTTT. Translated: CAIRDYSNQPQHF.